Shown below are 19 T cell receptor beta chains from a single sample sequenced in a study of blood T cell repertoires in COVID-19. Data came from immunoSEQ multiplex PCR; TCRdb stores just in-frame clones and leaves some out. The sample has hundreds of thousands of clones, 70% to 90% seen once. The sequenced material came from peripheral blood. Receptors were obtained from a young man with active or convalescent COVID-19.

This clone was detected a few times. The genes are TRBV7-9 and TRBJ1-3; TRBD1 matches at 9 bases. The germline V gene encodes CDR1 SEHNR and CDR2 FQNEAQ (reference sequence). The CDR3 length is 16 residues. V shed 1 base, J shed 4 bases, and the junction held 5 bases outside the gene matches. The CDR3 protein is CASSLDRGRTGNTIYF. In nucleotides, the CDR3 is TGTGCCAGCAGCTTAGACAGGGGGCGGACGGGAAACACCATATATTTT. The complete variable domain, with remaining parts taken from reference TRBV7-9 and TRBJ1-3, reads DTGVSQNPRHKITKRGQNVTFRCDPISEHNRLYWYRQTLGQGPEFLTYFQNEAQLEKSRLLSDRFSAERPKGSFSTLEIQRTEQGDSAMYLCASSLDRGRTGNTIYFGEGSWLTVV.

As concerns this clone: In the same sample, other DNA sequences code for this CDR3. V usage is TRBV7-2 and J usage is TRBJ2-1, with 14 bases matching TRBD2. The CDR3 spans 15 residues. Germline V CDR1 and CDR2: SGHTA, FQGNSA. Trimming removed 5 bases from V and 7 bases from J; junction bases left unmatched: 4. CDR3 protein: CASSLGLAGVNEQFF. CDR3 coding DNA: TGTGCCAGCAGCCTGGGACTAGCGGGAGTTAATGAGCAGTTCTTC.

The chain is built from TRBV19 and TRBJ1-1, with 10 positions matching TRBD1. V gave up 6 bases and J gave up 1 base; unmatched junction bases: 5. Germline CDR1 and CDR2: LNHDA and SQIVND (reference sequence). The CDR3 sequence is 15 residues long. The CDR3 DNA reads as TGTGCCAGTAGCCTTCGGGACAGGGGGAACACTGAAGCTTTCTTT. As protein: CASSLRDRGNTEAFF.

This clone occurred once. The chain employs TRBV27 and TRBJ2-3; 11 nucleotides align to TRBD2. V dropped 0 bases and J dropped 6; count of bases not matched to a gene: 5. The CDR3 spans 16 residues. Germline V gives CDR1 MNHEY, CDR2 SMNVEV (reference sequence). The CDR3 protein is CASSLSSGGGSDTQYF. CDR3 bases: TGTGCCAGCAGTTTATCTAGCGGGGGGGGTTCGGATACGCAGTATTTT.

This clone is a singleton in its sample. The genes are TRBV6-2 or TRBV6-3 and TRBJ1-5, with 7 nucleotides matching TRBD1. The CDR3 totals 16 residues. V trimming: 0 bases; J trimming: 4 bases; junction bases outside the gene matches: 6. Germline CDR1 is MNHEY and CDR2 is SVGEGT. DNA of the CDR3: TGTGCCAGCAGTTACTCAGGGGACAGAGGGAATCAGCCCCAGCATTTT. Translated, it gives CASSYSGDRGNQPQHF.

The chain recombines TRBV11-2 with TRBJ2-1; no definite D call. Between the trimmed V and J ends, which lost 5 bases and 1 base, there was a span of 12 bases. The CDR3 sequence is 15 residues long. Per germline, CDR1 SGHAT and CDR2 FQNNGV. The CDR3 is CASSLQRVSYNEQFF. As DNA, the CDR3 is TGTGCCAGCAGCCTACAACGGGTTTCCTACAATGAGCAGTTCTTC.

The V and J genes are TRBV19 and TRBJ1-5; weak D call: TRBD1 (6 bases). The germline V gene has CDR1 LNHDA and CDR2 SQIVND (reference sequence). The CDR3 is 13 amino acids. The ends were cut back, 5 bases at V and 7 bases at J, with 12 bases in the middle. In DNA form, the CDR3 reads TGTGCCAGTAGTGGGGGGGGCTTGCAGCCCCAGCATTTT. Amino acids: CASSGGGLQPQHF.

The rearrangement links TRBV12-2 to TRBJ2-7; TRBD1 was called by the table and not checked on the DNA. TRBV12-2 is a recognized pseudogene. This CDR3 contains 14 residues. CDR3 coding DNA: TGTGCAAGTCGCTCCGGACAGGGAAGGAACGAGCAGTACTTC. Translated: CASRSGQGRNEQYF.

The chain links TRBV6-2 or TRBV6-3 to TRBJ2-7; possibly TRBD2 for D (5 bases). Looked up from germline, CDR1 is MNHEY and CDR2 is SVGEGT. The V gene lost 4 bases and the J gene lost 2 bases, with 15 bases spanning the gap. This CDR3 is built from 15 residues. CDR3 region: CASSSWTSPPYEQYF. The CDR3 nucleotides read TGTGCCAGCAGTTCATGGACTTCCCCTCCCTACGAGCAGTACTTC.

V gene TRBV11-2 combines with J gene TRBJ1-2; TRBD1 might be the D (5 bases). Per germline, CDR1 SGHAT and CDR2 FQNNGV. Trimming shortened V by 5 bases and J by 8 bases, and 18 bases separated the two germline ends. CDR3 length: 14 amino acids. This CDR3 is CASSPAGGSWGYTF. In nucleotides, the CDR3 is TGTGCCAGCAGCCCCGCGGGGGGATCTTGGGGCTACACCTTC. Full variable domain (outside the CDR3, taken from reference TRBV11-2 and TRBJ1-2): EAGVAQSPRYKIIEKRQSVAFWCNPISGHATLYWYQQILGQGPKLLIQFQNNGVVDDSQLPKDRFSAERLKGVDSTLKIQPAKLEDSAVYLCASSPAGGSWGYTFGSGTRLTVV.

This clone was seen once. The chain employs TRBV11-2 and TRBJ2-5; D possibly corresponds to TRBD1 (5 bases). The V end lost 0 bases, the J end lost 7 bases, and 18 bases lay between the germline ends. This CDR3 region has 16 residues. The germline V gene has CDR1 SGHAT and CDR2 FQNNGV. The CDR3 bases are TGTGCCAGCAGCTTAGATATCGGGCAGGGCGTAGGGACCCAGTACTTC. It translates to CASSLDIGQGVGTQYF.

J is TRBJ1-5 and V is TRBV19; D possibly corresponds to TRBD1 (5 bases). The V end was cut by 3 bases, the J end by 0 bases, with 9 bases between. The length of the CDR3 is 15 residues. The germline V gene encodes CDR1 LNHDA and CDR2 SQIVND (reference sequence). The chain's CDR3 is CASSMDTYSNQPQHF. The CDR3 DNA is TGTGCCAGTAGTATGGACACCTATAGCAATCAGCCCCAGCATTTT.

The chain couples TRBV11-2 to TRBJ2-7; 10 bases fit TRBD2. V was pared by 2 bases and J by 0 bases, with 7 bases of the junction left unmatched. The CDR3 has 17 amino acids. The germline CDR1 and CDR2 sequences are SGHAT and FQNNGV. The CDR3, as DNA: TGTGCCAGCAGCTTACCCCTTAGCGGGAGGCACTCCTACGAGCAGTACTTC. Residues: CASSLPLSGRHSYEQYF.

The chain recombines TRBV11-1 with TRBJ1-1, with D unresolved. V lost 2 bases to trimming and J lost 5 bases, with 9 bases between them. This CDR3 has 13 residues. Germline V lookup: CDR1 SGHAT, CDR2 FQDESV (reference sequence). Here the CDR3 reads CASSLRGGTEAFF. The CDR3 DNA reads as TGTGCCAGCAGCTTACGGGGAGGGACTGAAGCTTTCTTT.

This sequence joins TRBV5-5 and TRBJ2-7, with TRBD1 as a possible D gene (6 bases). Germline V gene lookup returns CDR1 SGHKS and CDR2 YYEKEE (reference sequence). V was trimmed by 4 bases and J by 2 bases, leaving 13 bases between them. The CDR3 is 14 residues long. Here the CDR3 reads CASSTSTGTYEQYF. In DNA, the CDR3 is TGTGCCAGCAGCACTTCCACAGGGACCTACGAGCAGTACTTC.

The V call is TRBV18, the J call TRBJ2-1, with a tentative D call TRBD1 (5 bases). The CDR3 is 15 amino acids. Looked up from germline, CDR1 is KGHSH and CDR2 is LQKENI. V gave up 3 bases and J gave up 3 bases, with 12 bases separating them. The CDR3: CASSPQGRGYNEQFF. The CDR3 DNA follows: TGTGCCAGCTCACCCCAGGGAAGGGGCTACAATGAGCAGTTCTTC.

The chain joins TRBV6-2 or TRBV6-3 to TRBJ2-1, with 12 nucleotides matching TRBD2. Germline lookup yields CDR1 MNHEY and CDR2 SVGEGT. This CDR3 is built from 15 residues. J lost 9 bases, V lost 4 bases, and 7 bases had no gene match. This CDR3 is CASSSRGLAGIEQFF. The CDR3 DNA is TGTGCCAGCAGTTCCCGGGGACTAGCGGGCATTGAGCAGTTCTTC.

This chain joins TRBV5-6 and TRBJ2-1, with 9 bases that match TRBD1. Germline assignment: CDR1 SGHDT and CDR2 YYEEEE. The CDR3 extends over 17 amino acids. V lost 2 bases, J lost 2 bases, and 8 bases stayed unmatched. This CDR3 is CASSFGTGKVPYNEQFF. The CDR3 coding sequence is TGTGCCAGCAGCTTTGGGACAGGGAAGGTCCCCTACAATGAGCAGTTCTTC.

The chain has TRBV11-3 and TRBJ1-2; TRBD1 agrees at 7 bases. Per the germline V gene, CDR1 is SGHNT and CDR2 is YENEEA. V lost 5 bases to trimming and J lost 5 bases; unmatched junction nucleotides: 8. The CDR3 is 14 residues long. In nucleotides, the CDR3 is TGTGCCAGCAGCACCGGGACAGCACTTTATGGCTACACCTTC. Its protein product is CASSTGTALYGYTF.